The rows below give T cell receptor beta chains drawn from one sample of a study of T cell responses to AZD1222 COVID-19 vaccine. Using immunoSEQ multiplex PCR, the repertoire was profiled, and TCRdb retains in-frame clones only, with some absent. The sample consists of some 130,000 clones, about 92% of them appearing once. Specimen: peripheral blood, collected on day 0 of AZD1222 vaccination. These receptors came from an adult in good health. Each CDR3 is given with its conserved first and last residue. Fields, in order: CDR3 protein, CDR3 DNA, clone size, V gene, D gene, J gene. A D gene is named only where the DNA matches it firmly. Size values are once, few and many counts, or a class for expanded clones, and some rows have none.

CASSLQGNYGYTF,TGTGCCAGCAGTTTACAGGGTAACTATGGCTACACCTTC,NA,TRBV27,NA,TRBJ1-2
CASRTGTSGNTEQYF,TGTGCCAGCAGGACCGGGACTAGCGGAAATACCGAGCAGTACTTC,NA,TRBV3-1/TRBV3-2,TRBD2,TRBJ2-7
CASSPGQLYETQYF,TGTGCCAGCTCACCGGGACAGCTCTACGAGACCCAGTACTTC,NA,TRBV18,TRBD1,TRBJ2-5
CASLATGTDTQYF,TGTGCCAGCCTAGCGACAGGCACAGATACGCAGTATTTT,NA,TRBV6-5,NA,TRBJ2-3
CASSDQGNGGNTIYF,TGCGCCAGCAGCGACCAGGGAAATGGGGGAAACACCATATATTTT,NA,TRBV5-1,NA,TRBJ1-3
CASSPQRGQNTGELFF,TGCGCCAGCAGCCCGCAGCGGGGGCAGAACACCGGGGAGCTGTTTTTT,NA,TRBV4-1,TRBD2,TRBJ2-2
CASGLLLGGYTF,TGTGCTAGTGGTTTGCTCTTAGGGGGCTACACCTTC,NA,TRBV12-5,NA,TRBJ1-2
CASSAQFYGYTF,TGTGCCAGCAGTGCCCAGTTCTATGGCTACACCTTC,NA,TRBV25-1,NA,TRBJ1-2
CASSQESAGSSGNTIYF,TGTGCCAGCAGCCAAGAATCGGCAGGGTCATCTGGAAACACCATATATTTT,NA,TRBV4-2,NA,TRBJ1-3
CASSLRTGNTEAFF,TGTGCCAGCAGCTTACGGACGGGGAACACTGAAGCTTTCTTT,NA,TRBV7-8,NA,TRBJ1-1
CASSPPAGSGYTF,TGTGCCAGCAGCCCGCCCGCAGGGTCGGGCTACACCTTC,NA,TRBV28,NA,TRBJ1-2
CASSLVHQPQHF,TGTGCCAGCAGCTTAGTACACCAGCCCCAGCATTTT,NA,TRBV7-9,NA,TRBJ1-5
CASSFPRTGRSYEQYF,TGTGCCAGCAGTTTCCCAAGGACAGGGCGATCCTACGAGCAGTACTTC,few,TRBV6-2/TRBV6-3,TRBD1,TRBJ2-7
CASSPPEYQPQHF,TGTGCCAGCAGCCCTCCCGAGTATCAGCCCCAGCATTTT,few,TRBV3-1/TRBV3-2,NA,TRBJ1-5
CASSRFRGYTQYF,TGTGCCAGCAGCCGATTCCGCGGTTATACGCAGTATTTT,NA,TRBV3-1/TRBV3-2,NA,TRBJ2-3
CASSLAGISPGNTIYF,TGTGCCAGCAGCTTGGCCGGGATTTCCCCTGGAAACACCATATATTTT,NA,TRBV5-4,NA,TRBJ1-3
CASSIGLTMNTEAFF,TGTGCCAGTAGTATAGGACTTACCATGAACACTGAAGCTTTCTTT,once,TRBV19,NA,TRBJ1-1
CASSQTGLNSPLHF,TGCGCCAGCAGCCAAACAGGCCTCAATTCACCCCTCCACTTT,NA,TRBV4-1,NA,TRBJ1-6
CASSYLSNYGYTF,TGTGCCAGCAGTTACTTATCCAACTATGGCTACACCTTC,NA,TRBV6-6,NA,TRBJ1-2
CASSPTPGQVNTEAFF,TGTGCCAGCAGCCCCACCCCTGGACAGGTGAACACTGAAGCTTTCTTT,once,TRBV5-6,TRBD1,TRBJ1-1
CASSKQGYTEAFF,TGCGCCAGCAGCAAACAGGGCTACACTGAAGCTTTCTTT,NA,TRBV5-1,NA,TRBJ1-1
CASSFTGEARNTEAFF,TGTGCCAGCAGCTTCACAGGGGAGGCACGGAACACTGAAGCTTTCTTT,NA,TRBV5-5,TRBD1,TRBJ1-1
CASSEYGTFNYGYTF,TGTGCCAGCAGTGAATACGGGACATTCAACTATGGCTACACCTTC,NA,TRBV25-1,NA,TRBJ1-2
CASSDNRGTTDTQYF,TGTGCCAGCAGTGACAACAGGGGGACCACAGATACGCAGTATTTT,NA,TRBV6-2/TRBV6-3,TRBD1,TRBJ2-3
CASSSSKAQETQYF,TGCGCCAGCAGCTCGTCTAAGGCCCAAGAGACCCAGTACTTC,once,TRBV5-1,NA,TRBJ2-5
CASSLVRGLYNEQFF,TGTGCCAGCAGCTTAGTACGGGGACTCTACAATGAGCAGTTCTTC,NA,TRBV7-8,NA,TRBJ2-1
CASSAQLMTYSPLHF,TGCGCCAGCAGCGCCCAACTCATGACTTATTCACCCCTCCACTTT,NA,TRBV5-1,NA,TRBJ1-6
CASRSAGGTEAFF,TGTGCCAGCAGATCGGCAGGGGGTACTGAAGCTTTCTTT,NA,TRBV27,TRBD1,TRBJ1-1
CASSQDFNGGYGYTF,TGTGCCAGCAGCCAAGATTTCAACGGGGGCTATGGCTACACCTTC,NA,TRBV4-2,NA,TRBJ1-2
CASSLTGGVGTQYF,TGCGCCAGCAGCTTGACAGGAGGCGTGGGGACCCAGTACTTC,NA,TRBV5-1,NA,TRBJ2-5
CASSPGVGTTEAFF,TGTGCCAGCAGCCCGGGTGTGGGGACCACTGAAGCTTTCTTT,NA,TRBV7-8,NA,TRBJ1-1
CASSFVDRTQPQHF,TGTGCCAGCAGCTTCGTCGACAGGACTCAGCCCCAGCATTTT,NA,TRBV7-2,NA,TRBJ1-5
CASSPTRTDEAFF,TGTGCCAGCAGTCCTACCCGGACAGATGAAGCTTTCTTT,NA,TRBV27,NA,TRBJ1-1
CASSYVGLNQPQHF,TGTGCCAGCAGTTACGTGGGCCTCAATCAGCCCCAGCATTTT,NA,TRBV6-8,NA,TRBJ1-5
CASSSHGRAVDQPQHF,TGTGCCAGCAGTTCTCACGGACGTGCGGTGGATCAGCCCCAGCATTTT,NA,TRBV6-6,NA,TRBJ1-5
CASITDRAENSPLHF,TGTGCCAGCATCACGGACAGGGCGGAGAATTCACCCCTCCACTTT,NA,TRBV28,TRBD1,TRBJ1-6